These T cell receptor beta chains were read from a single sample in a study of blood T cell repertoires in COVID-19. Clones were sequenced by immunoSEQ multiplex PCR, and TCRdb holds only the in-frame ones, with some missing. This sample yields about 160,000 clones, of which 84% are seen a single time; less than 15% belongs to the top ten. Sequencing input: peripheral blood. The receptors stem from a man between 18 and 35 years old with active or convalescent COVID-19. CDR3s include the opening cysteine and the closing phenylalanine or tryptophan. D genes are given only for firm matches.

TRBJ2-1,TRBV5-4,14,-,CAICGRVESDEQFF
TRBJ1-4,TRBV5-1,16,TRBD1,CASSPGQSGIVEKLFF
TRBJ2-5,TRBV18,15,-,CASSSARGDQETQYF
TRBJ2-5,TRBV9,14,TRBD2,CASSATSGIGTQYF
TRBJ2-7,TRBV29-1,15,TRBD2,CSVEKRTSGFYEQYF
TRBJ2-7,TRBV2,14,-,CASRQLLSYYEQYF
TRBJ2-2,TRBV5-5,16,TRBD1,CASSPPTGGVTGELFF
TRBJ1-5,TRBV4-1,18,TRBD1,CASSQSLEDRGYNQPQHF
TRBJ2-5,TRBV6-1,18,TRBD2,CASSGQAPGLAGQETQYF
TRBJ2-2,TRBV7-8,21,TRBD2,CASSLRPGTSGGASNTGELFF
TRBJ2-2,TRBV5-4,16,TRBD1,CASSLNRGVNTGELFF
TRBJ2-7,TRBV29-1,12,-,CSATGSSYEQYF
TRBJ2-2,TRBV11-2,19,-,CASSFPLDPTRPNTGELFF
TRBJ2-1,TRBV11-2,15,-,CASSLGAGEWNEQFF
TRBJ2-6,TRBV11-2,17,TRBD2,CARLKREGHSGANVLTF
TRBJ1-2,TRBV28,16,TRBD1,CASSLWGQGAFDGYTF
TRBJ1-3,TRBV7-6,14,-,CASSTQVSGNTIYF
TRBJ2-3,TRBV27,15,-,CASRPGTTSTDTQYF